The clone carrying this T cell receptor beta chain was observed a handful of times. Its matching antigen is unknown. Study outcomes and limitations: Tumor memory CD4+ T cell TCR gene usage was found to cluster with blood and lymph node memory CD4+ cells and with lymph node naive CD4+ cells.

The sorted Tregs were CD4+CD25+CD127-/low cells. TCRdb redid the calling of the 5' RACE reads with MiXCR, one entry per CDR3 protein. The data hold around 30,000 distinct CDR3 sequences, with 25% to 30% observed a single time. In germline, CDR1 is MNHNY, CDR2 SVGAGI (reference sequence). V lost 2 bases and J 3 bases, leaving 14 bases between the germline ends. The CDR3 spans 16 residues. This chain connects TRBV6-6 to TRBJ1-5; D is unresolved. The sequence was collected from a female donor with breast cancer. The sequenced sample consisted of tumor-infiltrating Tregs sorted from the breast tumor. CDR3 region: CASSYGPGLDNQPQHF. In DNA, the CDR3 is TGTGCCAGCAGTTACGGTCCAGGTCTGGACAATCAGCCCCAGCATTTT.